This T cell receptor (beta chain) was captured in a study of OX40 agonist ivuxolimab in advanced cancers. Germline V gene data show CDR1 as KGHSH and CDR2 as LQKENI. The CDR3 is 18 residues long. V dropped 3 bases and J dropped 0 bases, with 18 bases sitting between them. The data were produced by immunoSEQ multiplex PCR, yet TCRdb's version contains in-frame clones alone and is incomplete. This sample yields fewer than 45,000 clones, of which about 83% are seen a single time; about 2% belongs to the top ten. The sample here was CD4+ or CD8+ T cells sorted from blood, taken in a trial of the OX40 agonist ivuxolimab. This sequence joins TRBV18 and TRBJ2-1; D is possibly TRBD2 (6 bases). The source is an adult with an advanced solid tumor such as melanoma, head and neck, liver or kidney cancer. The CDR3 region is CASSPVSGPGSSYNEQFF. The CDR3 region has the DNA TGTGCCAGCTCACCGGTTTCGGGACCCGGGAGCTCCTACAATGAGCAGTTCTTC. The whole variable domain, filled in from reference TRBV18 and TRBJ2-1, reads NAGVMQNPRHLVRRRGQEARLRCSPMKGHSHVYWYRQLPEEGLKFMVYLQKENIIDESGMPKERFSAEFPKEGPSILRIQQVVRGDSAAYFCASSPVSGPGSSYNEQFFGPGTRLTVL.